This entry lists 5 T cell receptor beta chains sequenced from one sample in a study of T cell changes during pregnancy in multiple sclerosis. Generated by immunoSEQ multiplex PCR, the TCRdb table keeps only in-frame clones and is missing some. The data hold about 34,000 clones, with 85% to 90% observed a single time. The sample here was CD8+ T cells from peripheral blood mononuclear cells, taken in the third trimester of pregnancy. The origin of the receptors is a female donor with multiple sclerosis, enrolled in a pregnancy study.

This chain connects TRBV19 to TRBJ1-1, with D uncertain. This CDR3 has 15 amino acids. With 6 bases removed from V and 1 base from J, the gap between germline ends came to 15 bases. Germline loops: CDR1 LNHDA, CDR2 SQIVND (reference sequence). In nucleotides, the CDR3 is TGTGCCAGTAGCTCCCCGGGTGAGGCGAACACTGAAGCTTTCTTT. Amino acids: CASSSPGEANTEAFF. The full variable domain, in which reference TRBV19 and TRBJ1-1 provide the parts outside the CDR3, is DGGITQSPKYLFRKEGQNVTLSCEQNLNHDAMYWYRQDPGQGLRLIYYSQIVNDFQKGDIAEGYSVSREKKESFPLTVTSAQKNPTAFYLCASSSPGEANTEAFFGQGTRLTVV.

This sequence joins TRBV4-1 and TRBJ1-1; D unclear. Trimming shortened V by 1 base and J by 0 bases, and 6 bases separated the two germline ends. The germline V gene has CDR1 MGHRA and CDR2 YSYEKL. This CDR3 has 14 residues. The CDR3 bases are TGCGCCAGCAGCCAAGTGGCTTTGAACACTGAAGCTTTCTTT. This encodes CASSQVALNTEAFF.

This sequence joins TRBV5-4 and TRBJ1-2; D is ambiguous. The CDR3 is 12 amino acids. V lost 6 bases and J lost 5, with 11 bases in between. Germline-derived CDR1 and CDR2 are SGHNT and YYREEE (reference sequence). The CDR3 is CASKGDGYGYTF. As DNA, the CDR3 is TGTGCCAGCAAGGGAGATGGTTATGGCTACACCTTC.

The chain employs TRBV9 and TRBJ1-1; D call uncertain. CDR1 is SGDLS and CDR2 is YYNGEE in the germline V gene. The length of the CDR3 is 14 residues. Trimming left V 4 bases short and J 1 base short, with 11 bases between. The CDR3 loop is CASSPKHKNTEAFF. As DNA, the CDR3 is TGTGCCAGCAGCCCCAAACATAAGAACACTGAAGCTTTCTTT.

This clone is a singleton in its sample. This sequence joins TRBV4-3 and TRBJ2-7, with TRBD1 identical over 12 bases. The CDR3 spans 16 residues. Trimming at V came to 3 bases and at J to 7 bases, leaving 10 bases not matched to a gene. CDR1 is LGHNA, CDR2 YSLEER, per germline. As DNA, the CDR3 is TGCGCCAGCAGCCAGACCGAGCCGGGACAGGGGGCTGAGCAGTACTTC. Translating it yields CASSQTEPGQGAEQYF.